A selection of T cell receptor beta chains follows, all from one sample in a study of T-cell reconstitution after alpha-beta-depleted transplantation in children. TCRdb independently ran MiXCR on the PCR reads; one entry per CDR3 protein. The data show about 1,000,000 distinct CDR3 sequences, under 30% seen once. The sequencing here drew on PBMCs, mostly from graft donor cells, taken 360 days after TCRalphabeta/CD19-depleted stem cell transplant. The source of these receptors is a boy under two years old who had a stem cell transplant for SCID, so the T cells may come from the graft donor. Each CDR3 is given with its conserved first and last residue. Fields, in order: D gene, J gene, clone size, V gene, CDR3 DNA, CDR3 protein. D genes are given only for firm matches. For some rows the clone size is stated as once, few or many, or as a class when expanded; others skip it.

D gene: NA; J gene: TRBJ1-5; clone size: NA; V gene: TRBV4-1; CDR3 DNA: TGCGCCAGCAGCCAAGATTACAGGAGGCAGCCCCAGCATTTT; CDR3 protein: CASSQDYRRQPQHF
D gene: TRBD2; J gene: TRBJ2-7; clone size: NA; V gene: TRBV6-1; CDR3 DNA: TGTGCCAGCATGGGTCGGGGGGGGAAAAACGAGCAGTACTTC; CDR3 protein: CASMGRGGKNEQYF
D gene: NA; J gene: TRBJ2-2; clone size: many; V gene: TRBV20-1; CDR3 DNA: TGCAGTGCTCGGGTACCGAACACCGGGGAGCTGTTTTTT; CDR3 protein: CSARVPNTGELFF
D gene: NA; J gene: TRBJ1-2; clone size: NA; V gene: TRBV2; CDR3 DNA: TGTGCCAGCAGAGAGACAGCTATCAACTATGGCTACACCTTC; CDR3 protein: CASRETAINYGYTF
D gene: TRBD1; J gene: TRBJ1-5; clone size: NA; V gene: TRBV11-2; CDR3 DNA: TGTGCCAGCAGCAGGGGGGGGACAGTCGGGCAGCCCCAGCATTTT; CDR3 protein: CASSRGGTVGQPQHF
D gene: NA; J gene: TRBJ2-5; clone size: NA; V gene: TRBV5-5; CDR3 DNA: TGTGCCAGCAGCTCGATTGGGCAGGGACAAGAGACCCAGTACTTC; CDR3 protein: CASSSIGQGQETQYF
D gene: TRBD1; J gene: TRBJ1-2; clone size: few; V gene: TRBV12-3/TRBV12-4; CDR3 DNA: TGTGCCAGCAGTGACAGGGGTTACAACTATGGCTACACCTTC; CDR3 protein: CASSDRGYNYGYTF
D gene: NA; J gene: TRBJ2-1; clone size: few; V gene: TRBV20-1; CDR3 DNA: TGCAGTGCTAGCAGGACCCCCTCCTACAATGAGCAGTTCTTC; CDR3 protein: CSASRTPSYNEQFF
D gene: NA; J gene: TRBJ1-6; clone size: NA; V gene: TRBV20-1; CDR3 DNA: TGCAGTGCACTTCACAGGGCTGATTCACCCCTCCACTTT; CDR3 protein: CSALHRADSPLHF
D gene: NA; J gene: TRBJ2-3; clone size: few; V gene: TRBV7-9; CDR3 DNA: TGTGCCAGCAGCTTAGCGCCCAGGGGAGGACCAGATACGCAGTATTTT; CDR3 protein: CASSLAPRGGPDTQYF
D gene: NA; J gene: TRBJ2-7; clone size: NA; V gene: TRBV19; CDR3 DNA: TGTGCCAGTAGTCCGGGGACACGAGCCGCCTACGAGCAGTACTTC; CDR3 protein: CASSPGTRAAYEQYF
D gene: NA; J gene: TRBJ2-7; clone size: few; V gene: TRBV25-1; CDR3 DNA: TGTGCCAGCAGTAGAGCTACAGGGCAAGGTTACGAGCAGTACTTC; CDR3 protein: CASSRATGQGYEQYF
D gene: NA; J gene: TRBJ2-7; clone size: few; V gene: TRBV7-9; CDR3 DNA: TGTGCCAGCAGCTTATCCTCGAGACTTGCCTACGAGCAGTACTTC; CDR3 protein: CASSLSSRLAYEQYF
D gene: TRBD1; J gene: TRBJ1-4; clone size: NA; V gene: TRBV5-5; CDR3 DNA: TGTGCCAGCAGTTATCTTCCGGGACAGGGGATTTCGAATGAAAAACTGTTTTTT; CDR3 protein: CASSYLPGQGISNEKLFF
D gene: TRBD2; J gene: TRBJ2-1; clone size: NA; V gene: TRBV20-1; CDR3 DNA: TGCAGTGCCAGAGCGGGGGACCGCACTAACAATGAGCAGTTCTTC; CDR3 protein: CSARAGDRTNNEQFF
D gene: NA; J gene: TRBJ1-1; clone size: many; V gene: TRBV29-1; CDR3 DNA: TGCAGCGTTGAATATACCTGGGGTTATCGCACTGAAGCTTTCTTT; CDR3 protein: CSVEYTWGYRTEAFF
D gene: NA; J gene: TRBJ2-7; clone size: many; V gene: TRBV5-1; CDR3 DNA: TGCGCCAGCAGCTTCCTTCGGGGATACGAGCAGTACTTC; CDR3 protein: CASSFLRGYEQYF
D gene: NA; J gene: TRBJ2-6; clone size: NA; V gene: TRBV12-5; CDR3 DNA: TGTGCTAGTGGAAATCAGAGGGCCAACGTCCTGACTTTC; CDR3 protein: CASGNQRANVLTF
D gene: TRBD1; J gene: TRBJ2-4; clone size: NA; V gene: TRBV5-1; CDR3 DNA: TGCGCCAGCAGCGCAGCAACCGGGACAGGGGGTCTCCGGGCCAAAAACATTCAGTACTTC; CDR3 protein: CASSAATGTGGLRAKNIQYF
D gene: NA; J gene: TRBJ2-7; clone size: NA; V gene: TRBV12-3/TRBV12-4; CDR3 DNA: TGTGCCAGCAGTTTAGATGGCCACCCCGAGCAGTACTTC; CDR3 protein: CASSLDGHPEQYF
D gene: NA; J gene: TRBJ2-1; clone size: NA; V gene: TRBV20-1; CDR3 DNA: TGCAGTGCTAGAGACCCCCGGGGGCCAGACAACAATGAGCAGTTCTTC; CDR3 protein: CSARDPRGPDNNEQFF
D gene: NA; J gene: TRBJ2-2; clone size: NA; V gene: TRBV6-5; CDR3 DNA: TGTGCCAGCAGTTACCACCGGGACCGGGAGCTGTTTTTT; CDR3 protein: CASSYHRDRELFF
D gene: NA; J gene: TRBJ2-1; clone size: NA; V gene: TRBV27; CDR3 DNA: TGTGCCAGCAGTTTAGCCTCACGACCCAGTTACAATGAGCAGTTCTTC; CDR3 protein: CASSLASRPSYNEQFF
D gene: TRBD1; J gene: TRBJ2-5; clone size: few; V gene: TRBV2; CDR3 DNA: TGTGCCAGCAGGCTGACAGGGCACCAAGAGACCCAGTACTTC; CDR3 protein: CASRLTGHQETQYF
D gene: NA; J gene: TRBJ2-7; clone size: few; V gene: TRBV3-1; CDR3 DNA: TGTGCCAGCAGCCAAGGTCTCGGGGGGCCGTACGAGCAGTACTTC; CDR3 protein: CASSQGLGGPYEQYF
D gene: TRBD2; J gene: TRBJ2-3; clone size: NA; V gene: TRBV5-1; CDR3 DNA: TGCGCCAGCAGCTTGGGTCCAGGACTAGCGGGAGATACGCAGTATTTT; CDR3 protein: CASSLGPGLAGDTQYF
D gene: NA; J gene: TRBJ2-3; clone size: few; V gene: TRBV7-9; CDR3 DNA: TGTGCCAGCAGCTTGTTGACGGTGAGCACAGATACGCAGTATTTT; CDR3 protein: CASSLLTVSTDTQYF
D gene: TRBD1; J gene: TRBJ1-4; clone size: few; V gene: TRBV4-3; CDR3 DNA: TGCGCCAGCAGCCAAGAAGGGGGACAGCCCAATGAAAAACTGTTTTTT; CDR3 protein: CASSQEGGQPNEKLFF
D gene: TRBD1; J gene: TRBJ2-7; clone size: NA; V gene: TRBV28; CDR3 DNA: TGTGCCAGCAGATCACCCCGGGACAGGGGGTCCTACGAGCAGTACTTC; CDR3 protein: CASRSPRDRGSYEQYF
D gene: TRBD1; J gene: TRBJ2-1; clone size: NA; V gene: TRBV28; CDR3 DNA: TGTGCCAGCAGTTTCTCCGGGACAGGCCTTGGTGAGCAGTTCTTC; CDR3 protein: CASSFSGTGLGEQFF
D gene: NA; J gene: TRBJ2-5; clone size: NA; V gene: TRBV4-1; CDR3 DNA: TGCGCCAGCAGCCATCGCGCTGCGGGTAACCAAGAGACCCAGTACTTC; CDR3 protein: CASSHRAAGNQETQYF
D gene: NA; J gene: TRBJ2-7; clone size: once; V gene: TRBV4-2; CDR3 DNA: TGTGCCAGCAGCCAATCACAGGGTTTCTACGAGCAGTACTTC; CDR3 protein: CASSQSQGFYEQYF
D gene: NA; J gene: TRBJ2-5; clone size: NA; V gene: TRBV5-5; CDR3 DNA: TGTGCCAGCAACTCGGGGTGGCAAGAGACCCAGTACTTC; CDR3 protein: CASNSGWQETQYF
D gene: NA; J gene: TRBJ1-4; clone size: NA; V gene: TRBV20-1; CDR3 DNA: TGCAGTGCTAGAGCAGGGCATGAAAAACTGTTTTTT; CDR3 protein: CSARAGHEKLFF
D gene: NA; J gene: TRBJ2-1; clone size: NA; V gene: TRBV6-2/TRBV6-3; CDR3 DNA: TGTGCCAGTAGGGCCCTTTACAATGAGCAGTTCTTC; CDR3 protein: CASRALYNEQFF
D gene: NA; J gene: TRBJ1-4; clone size: NA; V gene: TRBV12-3/TRBV12-4; CDR3 DNA: TGTGCCAGCAGCACCGGACAGATTGAAAAACTGTTTTTT; CDR3 protein: CASSTGQIEKLFF
D gene: NA; J gene: TRBJ1-5; clone size: NA; V gene: TRBV2; CDR3 DNA: TGTGCCAGCAGTGTCGCCTCGGTGATCGGCAATCAGCCCCAGCATTTT; CDR3 protein: CASSVASVIGNQPQHF
D gene: TRBD1; J gene: TRBJ1-5; clone size: few; V gene: TRBV24-1; CDR3 DNA: TGTGCCACCAGTGATGGACAGGGTTCTAGCAATCAGCCCCAGCATTTT; CDR3 protein: CATSDGQGSSNQPQHF
D gene: TRBD1; J gene: TRBJ1-1; clone size: few; V gene: TRBV20-1; CDR3 DNA: TGCAGTGCTAGAGGACAGGGGATCACTGAAGCTTTCTTT; CDR3 protein: CSARGQGITEAFF
D gene: TRBD1; J gene: TRBJ1-1; clone size: few; V gene: TRBV15; CDR3 DNA: TGTGCCACCAGCAGGGGACAGGGAGGGGGCACTGAAGCTTTCTTT; CDR3 protein: CATSRGQGGGTEAFF
D gene: NA; J gene: TRBJ1-6; clone size: NA; V gene: TRBV9; CDR3 DNA: TGTGCCAGCAGCGTCCAGCCAGGATTCTATAATTCACCCCTCCACTTT; CDR3 protein: CASSVQPGFYNSPLHF
D gene: NA; J gene: TRBJ1-2; clone size: NA; V gene: TRBV20-1; CDR3 DNA: TGCAGTGCGGGGGACATCGCCGATGGCTACACCTTC; CDR3 protein: CSAGDIADGYTF
D gene: NA; J gene: TRBJ2-5; clone size: few; V gene: TRBV20-1; CDR3 DNA: TGCAGTGCTAGAGATTCGGGCAGGAACCAAGAGACCCAGTACTTC; CDR3 protein: CSARDSGRNQETQYF
D gene: NA; J gene: TRBJ2-3; clone size: few; V gene: TRBV10-3; CDR3 DNA: TGTGCCATCAGTGAGTCCCGGGGTAAGCGCAGCTCAGATACGCAGTATTTT; CDR3 protein: CAISESRGKRSSDTQYF